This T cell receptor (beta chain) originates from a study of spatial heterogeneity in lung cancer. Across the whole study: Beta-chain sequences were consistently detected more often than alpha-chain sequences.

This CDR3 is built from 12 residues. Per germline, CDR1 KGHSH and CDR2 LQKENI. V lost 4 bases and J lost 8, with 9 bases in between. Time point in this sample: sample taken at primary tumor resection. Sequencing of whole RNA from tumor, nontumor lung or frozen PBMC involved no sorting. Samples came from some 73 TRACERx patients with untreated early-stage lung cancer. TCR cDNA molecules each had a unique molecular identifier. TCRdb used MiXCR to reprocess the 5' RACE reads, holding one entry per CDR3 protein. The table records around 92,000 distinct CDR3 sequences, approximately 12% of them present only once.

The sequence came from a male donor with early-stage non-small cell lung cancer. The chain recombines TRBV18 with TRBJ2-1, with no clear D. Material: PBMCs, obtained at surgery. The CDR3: CASSRATDEQFF. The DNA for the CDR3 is TGTGCCAGCTCACGGGCCACCGATGAGCAGTTCTTC.